One and the same sample provided the 16 T cell receptor beta chains below, sequenced in a study of cytomegalovirus exposure and HLA in healthy donors. PCR employed 60 Vbeta and 13 Jbeta primers. Libraries were prepared by immunoSEQ multiplex PCR; TCRdb keeps only in-frame clonotypes and omits some of them. Of 120,000 to 150,000 clones listed, more than 60% are singletons. Sequenced input: PBMCs. The origin of the receptors is a man aged 40-49 years in good health and CMV-seropositive.

In this sample, this clone turned up a few times. This chain joins TRBV12-5 and TRBJ2-7; D may be TRBD1 (5 bases). V lost 7 bases to trimming and J lost 2 bases, with 9 bases between them. Germline V gene sequence: CDR1 LGHNT, CDR2 FRNRAP. The CDR3 covers 12 residues. The CDR3 loop is CASAGQTYEQYF. The CDR3 nucleotides read TGTGCTAGTGCCGGACAAACCTACGAGCAGTACTTC.

The gene calls are TRBV15 and TRBJ2-5; TRBD2 is a possible D gene (5 bases). V lost 1 base and J lost 1, with 10 bases in between. Germline assignment: CDR1 LNHNV and CDR2 YYDKDF (reference sequence). The CDR3 sequence is 15 residues long. This CDR3 reads CATSRVARAQETQYF. In nucleotides, the CDR3 is TGTGCCACCAGCAGAGTCGCGAGGGCCCAAGAGACCCAGTACTTC.

This chain connects TRBV5-1 to TRBJ2-3, with 7 bases aligning to TRBD1. The CDR3 is 14 residues long. The junction had 6 bases not matched to a gene; V was cut back by 4 bases and J by 4 bases. CDR1 and CDR2 (germline): SGHRS, YFSETQ. The CDR3 region has the DNA TGCGCCAGCAGCAGGGACAGAGGTTCAGATACGCAGTATTTT. Translating gives CASSRDRGSDTQYF.

This clone was seen only a few times. J is TRBJ2-3 and V is TRBV5-6; D is possibly TRBD2 (5 bases). The CDR3 runs to 16 residues. The germline V gene has CDR1 SGHDT and CDR2 YYEEEE. The V gene lost 1 base and the J gene lost 5 bases, with 17 bases spanning the gap. The CDR3 nucleotides read TGTGCCAGCAGCTTGCCCGAAGGCGGGTTGGGAGATACGCAGTATTTT. Its translation: CASSLPEGGLGDTQYF.

This chain joins TRBV29-1 and TRBJ2-1; D possibly corresponds to TRBD1 (6 bases). The length of the CDR3 is 14 residues. Germline V gives CDR1 SQVTM, CDR2 ANQGSEA. V lost 3 bases to trimming and J lost 9 bases, with 18 bases between them. The CDR3 reads CSVEGATPGTEQFF. CDR3 coding DNA: TGCAGCGTTGAGGGGGCCACCCCGGGCACTGAGCAGTTCTTC.

This chain joins TRBV27 and TRBJ2-3; D perhaps matches TRBD2 (7 bases). The CDR3 loop spans 14 amino acids. In germline, CDR1 is MNHEY, CDR2 SMNVEV (reference sequence). The V end was cut by 6 bases, the J end by 5 bases, with 15 bases between. The CDR3 region has the DNA TGTGCCAGCAGACTCAGAGGGGGGGGAGATACGCAGTATTTT. Residues: CASRLRGGGDTQYF.

This rearrangement joins TRBV2 to TRBJ2-2; D is possibly TRBD2 (6 bases). CDR3 length: 17 amino acids. The germline V gene encodes CDR1 SNHLY and CDR2 FYNNEI. V lost 2 bases and J lost 1, with 14 bases in between. DNA of the CDR3: TGTGCCAGCAGTGAACTAAGGGACTTTTGGAACACCGGGGAGCTGTTTTTT. It codes for CASSELRDFWNTGELFF.

The chain carries TRBV10-3 and TRBJ2-1; D possibly corresponds to TRBD2 (5 bases). Deletions cut 2 bases from V and 5 bases from J, with 16 bases between. The CDR3 runs to 16 residues. Germline CDR1 ENHRY, CDR2 SYGVKD. In DNA, the CDR3 is TGTGCCATCAGTGAGCTGGAGCGGCCCGGCGACAATGAGCAGTTCTTC. This gives the protein CAISELERPGDNEQFF.

This clone was seen a few times. This rearrangement joins TRBV9 to TRBJ2-2; 8 nucleotides match TRBD2. The germline V gene has CDR1 SGDLS and CDR2 YYNGEE. Germline trimming cut 4 bases from V and 6 bases from J; bases unmatched to any gene: 8. The CDR3 spans 15 residues. The CDR3 sequence: CASSTSGSWAGELFF. The CDR3, as DNA: TGTGCCAGCAGCACGAGCGGGAGCTGGGCCGGGGAGCTGTTTTTT.

The chain uses TRBV6-1 and TRBJ2-5; 8 bases map to TRBD2. The CDR3 length is 14 residues. J was trimmed by 5 bases and V by 6 bases; bases with no gene match: 8. CDR1 MNHNS and CDR2 SASEGT come from the germline V gene. As DNA, the CDR3 is TGTGCCAGCAGGTCGACTAGCGCCGGCGAGACCCAGTACTTC. Its protein product is CASRSTSAGETQYF.

The chain joins TRBV15 to TRBJ1-2; tentatively, D is TRBD1 (5 bases). CDR1 is LNHNV and CDR2 is YYDKDF in the germline V gene (reference sequence). V lost 0 bases to trimming and J lost 8 bases, with 19 bases between them. This CDR3 contains 16 residues. The CDR3 coding sequence is TGTGCCACCAGCAGAGATCGGGGGGTTACGACTAGGGGCTACACCTTC. This sequence encodes CATSRDRGVTTRGYTF. Complete variable domain (other parts from reference TRBV15 and TRBJ1-2): DAMVIQNPRYQVTQFGKPVTLSCSQTLNHNVMYWYQQKSSQAPKLLFHYYDKDFNNEADTPDNFQSRRPNTSFCFLDIRSPGLGDTAMYLCATSRDRGVTTRGYTFGSGTRLTVV.

This clone showed up just once. The chain is built from TRBV21-1 and TRBJ1-5; TRBD1, the table's D call, was not compared with the DNA. TRBV21-1 is annotated as a pseudogene. The CDR3 has 17 amino acids. In DNA, the CDR3 is TGTGCCAGCAGCAAACCGGGACAGGGCCCGGGTCCTCAGCCCCAGCATTTT. Protein product: CASSKPGQGPGPQPQHF.

V usage is TRBV19 and J usage is TRBJ1-1, with D hard to call. This CDR3 region has 11 residues. Germline CDR1 is LNHDA and CDR2 is SQIVND (reference sequence). V dropped 9 bases and J dropped 3 bases, with 8 bases sitting between them. The CDR3 loop is CASEGYTEAFF. The DNA for the CDR3 is TGTGCCAGCGAGGGATACACTGAAGCTTTCTTT.

The chain carries TRBV29-1 and TRBJ2-7, with 7 bases aligning to TRBD1. The germline V gene encodes CDR1 SQVTM and CDR2 ANQGSEA. Trimming removed 7 bases from V and 0 bases from J; junction bases left unmatched: 3. The CDR3 runs 12 residues. In DNA, the CDR3 is TGCAGCGCCCGGGACAGCTCCTACGAGCAGTACTTC. The encoded protein is CSARDSSYEQYF.

CDR3 loop: CAWSSNRGDQPQHF. CDR3 nucleotides: TGTGCCTGGAGTTCGAACAGGGGTGATCAGCCCCAGCATTTT. The V gene is TRBV30, the J gene TRBJ1-5; 7 bases agree with TRBD1. V lost 2 bases and J lost 5; bases outside the gene matches: 6. This CDR3 has 14 residues. Germline V gives CDR1 GTSNPN, CDR2 SVGIG (reference sequence).

The chain uses TRBV19 and TRBJ2-1; D may be TRBD1 (5 bases). Trimming left V 5 bases short and J 4 bases short, with 12 bases between. Germline V gene lookup returns CDR1 LNHDA and CDR2 SQIVND (reference sequence). The CDR3 length is 14 residues. The chain's CDR3 is CASSLAGRYNEQFF. CDR3 DNA: TGTGCCAGTAGTCTGGCAGGGCGGTACAATGAGCAGTTCTTC.